This T cell receptor beta chain was documented in a study of OX40 agonist ivuxolimab in advanced cancers. About the study: Ivuxolimab, an antibody acting as an agonist of OX40 (CD134), was used to treat patients. Eligibility admitted prior anti-PD-1, anti-PD-L1 or anti-CTLA-4 therapy; 40% had some. Partial responses occurred in three patients (one hepatocellular carcinoma, two cutaneous melanoma).

CDR1 is MNHEY, CDR2 SMNVEV, per germline (reference sequence). V lost 2 bases to trimming and J lost 6 bases, with 7 bases between them. This CDR3 comprises 13 residues. The method was immunoSEQ multiplex PCR; TCRdb's version includes in-frame clones alone and lacks a portion of them. The sample lists about 17,000 clones, approximately 84% seen once, with 25% in the top ten. This chain connects TRBV27 to TRBJ2-2; D possibly uses TRBD1 or TRBD2 (6 bases each). Sequencing was performed on CD4+ or CD8+ T cells sorted from blood, taken in a trial of the OX40 agonist ivuxolimab. This sequence originates from an adult with an advanced solid tumor such as melanoma, head and neck, liver or kidney cancer. The CDR3 loop reads CASSLGGPGELFF. The CDR3 bases are TGTGCCAGCAGTTTAGGGGGGCCCGGGGAGCTGTTTTTT.